The 13 T cell receptor beta chains given below trace back to one sample, sequenced in a study of blood T cell repertoires in COVID-19. Data came from immunoSEQ multiplex PCR; TCRdb stores just in-frame clones and leaves some out. Of more than 100,000 clones listed, roughly 87% were seen once; the top ten hold approximately 3%. Material: peripheral blood. The receptors originated from a man in his fifties in a cohort sampled during active COVID-19.

The CDR3 coding sequence is TGCAGTGCTGCGGGCCCTGAAGCTTTCTTT. It translates to CSAAGPEAFF. This chain joins TRBV20-1 and TRBJ1-1; D is ambiguous. Trimming shortened V by 5 bases and J by 6 bases, and 7 bases separated the two germline ends. Looked up from germline, CDR1 is DFQATT and CDR2 is SNEGSKA (reference sequence). The CDR3 is made up of 10 amino acids.

This sequence joins TRBV5-4 and TRBJ2-3; 10 nucleotides align to TRBD2. The CDR3 totals 16 residues. The J segment lost 3 bases and the V segment lost 4 bases, leaving 8 bases of the junction unmatched. From germline, CDR1 is SGHNT and CDR2 YYREEE (reference sequence). The CDR3 region is CASSASGGARTDTQYF. The CDR3, as DNA: TGTGCCAGCAGCGCCAGCGGGGGGGCCAGGACAGATACGCAGTATTTT.

The chain combines TRBV6-9 with TRBJ2-7, with D possibly TRBD2 on 5 matching bases. Deletions cut 4 bases from V and 4 bases from J, with 29 bases between. In germline, CDR1 is MNHGY, CDR2 SVAAGI. This CDR3 comprises 19 residues. The CDR3 reads CASSSKGRSAAVGWYEQYF. The CDR3 DNA sequence: TGTGCCAGCAGTTCAAAAGGGAGATCCGCGGCTGTGGGGTGGTACGAGCAGTACTTC.

The V gene is TRBV5-1, the J gene TRBJ1-2; 8 nucleotides align to TRBD1. The trim removed 4 bases at V and 5 bases at J, leaving 7 bases unmatched. This CDR3 contains 14 residues. CDR1 and CDR2 (germline): SGHRS, YFSETQ. This CDR3 is CASSPGTGGYGYTF. CDR3 DNA: TGCGCCAGCAGCCCAGGAACAGGGGGGTATGGCTACACCTTC. Supplemented by reference TRBV5-1 and TRBJ1-2, the full variable domain reads KAGVTQTPRYLIKTRGQQVTLSCSPISGHRSVSWYQQTPGQGLQFLFEYFSETQRNKGNFPGRFSGRQFSNSRSEMNVSTLELGDSALYLCASSPGTGGYGYTFGSGTRLTVV.

A single count supports this clone. The rearrangement joins TRBV4-2 to TRBJ1-2, with TRBD1 identical over 9 bases. CDR1 and CDR2 (germline): LGHNA, YNFKEQ. V dropped 1 base and J dropped 6; count of bases not matched to a gene: 3. The CDR3 is made up of 14 amino acids. The DNA for the CDR3 is TGTGCCAGCAGCCAAGGAGGGACAGGGAATGGCTACACCTTC. The encoded protein is CASSQGGTGNGYTF.

This chain connects TRBV6-1 to TRBJ2-6, with 8 bases lining up with TRBD1. V shed 4 bases and J 2 bases; nucleotides not matched to a gene: 4. This CDR3 spans 16 amino acids. The germline V gene encodes CDR1 MNHNS and CDR2 SASEGT. CDR3 loop: CASSGGTGTGANVLTF. CDR3 nucleotide sequence: TGTGCCAGCAGTGGAGGGACAGGCACTGGGGCCAACGTCCTGACTTTC.

The V and J genes are TRBV6-5 and TRBJ2-3; TRBD2 might be the D (5 bases). V lost 4 bases to trimming and J lost 3 bases, with 14 bases between them. Germline V gene data show CDR1 as MNHEY and CDR2 as SVGAGI. The CDR3 has 15 amino acids. The CDR3 loop is CASSSFGRTTDTQYF. The DNA of the CDR3 is TGTGCCAGCAGTTCATTCGGACGGACTACAGATACGCAGTATTTT.

The chain links TRBV9 to TRBJ2-3; D is perhaps TRBD1 (5 bases). CDR1 and CDR2 (germline): SGDLS, YYNGEE. This CDR3 is 15 amino acids long. Trimming cost V 0 bases and J 2 bases, with 10 bases left between them. CDR3 sequence reads: CASSVVGLPTDTQYF. The CDR3 DNA is TGTGCCAGCAGCGTAGTGGGGCTCCCCACAGATACGCAGTATTTT.

The chain combines TRBV6-2 or TRBV6-3 with TRBJ1-1; D is ambiguous. The V end was cut by 0 bases, the J end by 0 bases, with 8 bases between. The CDR3 is 15 residues long. Germline loops: CDR1 MNHEY, CDR2 SVGEGT. CDR3 DNA sequence: TGTGCCAGCAGTTACTCGCGGACTCTGAACACTGAAGCTTTCTTT. Its protein product is CASSYSRTLNTEAFF.

The CDR3 loop reads CASSQDSRGRYEQYF. DNA for the CDR3: TGTGCCAGCAGCCAAGACTCAAGGGGTAGGTACGAGCAGTACTTC. The chain couples TRBV3-1 (or the pseudogene TRBV3-2) to TRBJ2-7; TRBD1 might be the D (5 bases). V dropped 0 bases and J dropped 4 bases, with 13 bases sitting between them. Germline CDR1 reads LGHDT; CDR2 reads YNNKEL (reference sequence). The CDR3 extends over 15 amino acids.

The CDR3 DNA reads as TGCGCCAGCAGCCCACAAGCGGCTAGCGGGGGGGGACAGCAGTTCTTC. Residues: CASSPQAASGGGQQFF. The J gene is TRBJ2-1, the V gene TRBV5-1; 12 positions agree with TRBD2. The V and J ends lost 4 bases and 11 bases, in that order; junction bases with no gene match: 13. The CDR3 totals 16 residues. Germline V gives CDR1 SGHRS, CDR2 YFSETQ.

The chain uses TRBV5-4 and TRBJ2-5; a weak D match, TRBD1 (5 bases). The CDR3 covers 14 residues. Per germline, CDR1 SGHNT and CDR2 YYREEE (reference sequence). The V and J ends lost 2 bases and 5 bases respectively, with 13 bases between them. This CDR3 reads CASSFVQGRETQYF. CDR3 sequence (DNA): TGTGCCAGCAGCTTTGTGCAGGGAAGGGAGACCCAGTACTTC.

The chain's CDR3 is CASGPSGGVNEQFF. The CDR3 DNA is TGTGCCAGCGGACCTAGCGGGGGGGTGAATGAGCAGTTCTTC. The rearrangement uses TRBV6-6 and TRBJ2-1, with TRBD2 matching 12 bases. Trimming took 8 bases from V and 7 from J; bases not matched to a gene: 6. CDR1 MNHNY and CDR2 SVGAGI come from the germline V gene (reference sequence). The CDR3 runs to 14 residues.